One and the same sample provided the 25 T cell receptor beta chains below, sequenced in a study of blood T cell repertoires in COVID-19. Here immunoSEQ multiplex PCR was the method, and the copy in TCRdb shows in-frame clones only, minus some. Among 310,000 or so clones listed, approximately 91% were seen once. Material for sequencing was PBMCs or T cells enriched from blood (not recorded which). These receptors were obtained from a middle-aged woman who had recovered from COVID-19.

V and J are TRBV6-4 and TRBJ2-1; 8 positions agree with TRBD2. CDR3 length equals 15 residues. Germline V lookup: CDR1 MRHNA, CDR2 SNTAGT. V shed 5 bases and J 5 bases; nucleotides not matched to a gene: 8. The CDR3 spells CASSPSGSNDNEQFF. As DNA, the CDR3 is TGTGCCAGCAGTCCAAGCGGGAGTAATGACAATGAGCAGTTCTTC.

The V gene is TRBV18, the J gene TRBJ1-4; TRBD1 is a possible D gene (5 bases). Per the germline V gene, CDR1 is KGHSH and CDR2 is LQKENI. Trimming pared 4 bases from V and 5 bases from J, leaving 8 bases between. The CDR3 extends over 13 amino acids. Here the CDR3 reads CASSLGLNEKLFF. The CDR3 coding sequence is TGTGCCAGCTCACTGGGGCTGAATGAAAAACTGTTTTTT.

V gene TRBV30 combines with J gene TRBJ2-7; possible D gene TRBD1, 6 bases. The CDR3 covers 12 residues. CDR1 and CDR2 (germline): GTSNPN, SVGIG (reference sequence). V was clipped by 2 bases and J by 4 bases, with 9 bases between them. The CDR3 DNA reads TGTGCCTGGAGTAAGGGGGTGTACGAGCAGTACTTC. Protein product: CAWSKGVYEQYF.

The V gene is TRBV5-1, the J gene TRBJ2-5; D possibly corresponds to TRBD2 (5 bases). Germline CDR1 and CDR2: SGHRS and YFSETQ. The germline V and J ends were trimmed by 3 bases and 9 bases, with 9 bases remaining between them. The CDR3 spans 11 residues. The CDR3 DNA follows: TGCGCCAGCAGCTCTAGGACTCCCCAGTACTTC. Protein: CASSSRTPQYF.

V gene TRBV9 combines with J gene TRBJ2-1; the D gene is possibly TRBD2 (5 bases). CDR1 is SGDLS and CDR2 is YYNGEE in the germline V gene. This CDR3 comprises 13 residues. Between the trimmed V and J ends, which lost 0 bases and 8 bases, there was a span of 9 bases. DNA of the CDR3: TGTGCCAGCAGCGTAGTTGAGGGCGATGAGCAGTTCTTC. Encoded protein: CASSVVEGDEQFF.

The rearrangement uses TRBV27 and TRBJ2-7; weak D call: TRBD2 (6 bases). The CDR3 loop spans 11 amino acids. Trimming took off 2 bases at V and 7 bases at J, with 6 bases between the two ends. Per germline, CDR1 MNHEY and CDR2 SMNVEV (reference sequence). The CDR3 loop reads CASSLGGEQYF. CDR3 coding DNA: TGTGCCAGCAGTTTAGGGGGGGAGCAGTACTTC.

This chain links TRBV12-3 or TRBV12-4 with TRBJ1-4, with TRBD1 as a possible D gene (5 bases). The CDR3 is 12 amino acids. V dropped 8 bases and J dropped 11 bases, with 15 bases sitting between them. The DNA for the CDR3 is TGTGCCAGCGATCAGGGCTCTCGGAAACTGTTTTTT. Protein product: CASDQGSRKLFF.

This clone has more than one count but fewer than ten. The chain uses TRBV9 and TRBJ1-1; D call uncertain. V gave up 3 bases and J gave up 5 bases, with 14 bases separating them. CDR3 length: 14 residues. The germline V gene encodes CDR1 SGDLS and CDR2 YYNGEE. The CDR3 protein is CASSAFEGSTEAFF. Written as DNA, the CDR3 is TGTGCCAGCAGCGCTTTTGAAGGGAGTACTGAAGCTTTCTTT.

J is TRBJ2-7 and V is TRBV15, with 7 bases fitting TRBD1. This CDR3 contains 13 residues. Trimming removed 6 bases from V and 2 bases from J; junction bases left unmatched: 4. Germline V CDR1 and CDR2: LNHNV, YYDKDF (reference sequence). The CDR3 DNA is TGTGCCACCAGAAGGGACAGTCCCTACGAGCAGTACTTC. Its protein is CATRRDSPYEQYF.

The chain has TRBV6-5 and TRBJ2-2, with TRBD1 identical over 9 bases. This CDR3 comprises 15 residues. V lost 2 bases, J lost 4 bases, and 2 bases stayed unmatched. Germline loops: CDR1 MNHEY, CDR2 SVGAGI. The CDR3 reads CASSYDRGTTGELFF. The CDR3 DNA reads TGTGCCAGCAGTTACGACAGGGGGACCACCGGGGAGCTGTTTTTT.

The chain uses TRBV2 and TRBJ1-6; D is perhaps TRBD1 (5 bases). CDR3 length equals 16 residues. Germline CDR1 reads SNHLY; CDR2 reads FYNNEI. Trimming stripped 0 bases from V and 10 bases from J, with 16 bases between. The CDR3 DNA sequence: TGTGCCAGCAGTGAAGCGCTTTCGGGGGGTAGGTCACCCCTCCACTTT. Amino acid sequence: CASSEALSGGRSPLHF.

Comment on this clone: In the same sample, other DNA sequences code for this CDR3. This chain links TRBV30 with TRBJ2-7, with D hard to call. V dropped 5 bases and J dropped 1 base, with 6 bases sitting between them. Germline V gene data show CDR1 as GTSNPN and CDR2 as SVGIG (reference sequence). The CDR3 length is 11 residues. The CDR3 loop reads CAWGRSYEQYF. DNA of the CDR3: TGTGCCTGGGGACGGTCCTACGAGCAGTACTTC.

The CDR3 nucleotides are TGTGCCAGCAGCTTTAGCGGGGTTCGCACAGATACGCAGTATTTT. It specifies CASSFSGVRTDTQYF. The chain is built from TRBV7-8 and TRBJ2-3, with 8 nucleotides matching TRBD2. Losses at the gene ends were 3 bases for V and 1 base for J; bases not matched to a gene: 3. The CDR3 has 15 amino acids. In germline, CDR1 is SGHVS, CDR2 FQNEAQ.

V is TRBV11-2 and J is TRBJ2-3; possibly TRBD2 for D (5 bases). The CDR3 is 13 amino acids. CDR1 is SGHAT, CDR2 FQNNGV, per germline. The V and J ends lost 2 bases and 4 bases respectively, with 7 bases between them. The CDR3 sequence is CASSLPGSDTQYF. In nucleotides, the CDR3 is TGTGCCAGCAGCTTACCGGGGTCAGATACGCAGTATTTT. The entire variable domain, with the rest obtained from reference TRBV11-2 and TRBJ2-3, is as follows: EAGVAQSPRYKIIEKRQSVAFWCNPISGHATLYWYQQILGQGPKLLIQFQNNGVVDDSQLPKDRFSAERLKGVDSTLKIQPAKLEDSAVYLCASSLPGSDTQYFGPGTRLTVL.

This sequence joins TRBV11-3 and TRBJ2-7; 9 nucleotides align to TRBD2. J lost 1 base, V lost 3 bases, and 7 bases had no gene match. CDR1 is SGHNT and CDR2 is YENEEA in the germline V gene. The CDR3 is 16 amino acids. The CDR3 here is CASSLPGTSRSYEQYF. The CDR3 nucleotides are TGTGCCAGCAGCTTGCCCGGGACTAGCAGATCCTACGAGCAGTACTTC.

DNA for the CDR3: TGCGCCAGCAGCTTGGAGGGGGCGGGGCTTGAGCAGTTCTTC. This sequence encodes CASSLEGAGLEQFF. The V and J genes are TRBV5-1 and TRBJ2-1, with a weak D call TRBD1 (7 bases). The V and J ends lost 0 bases and 9 bases respectively, with 13 bases between them. From germline, CDR1 is SGHRS and CDR2 YFSETQ. CDR3 length: 14 amino acids.

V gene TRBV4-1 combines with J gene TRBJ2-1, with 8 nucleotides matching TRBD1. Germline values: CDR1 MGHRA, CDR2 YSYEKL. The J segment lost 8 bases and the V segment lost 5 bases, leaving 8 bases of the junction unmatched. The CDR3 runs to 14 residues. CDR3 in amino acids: CASSGSTGVHEQFF. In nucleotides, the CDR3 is TGCGCCAGCAGCGGTTCGACAGGGGTGCATGAGCAGTTCTTC.

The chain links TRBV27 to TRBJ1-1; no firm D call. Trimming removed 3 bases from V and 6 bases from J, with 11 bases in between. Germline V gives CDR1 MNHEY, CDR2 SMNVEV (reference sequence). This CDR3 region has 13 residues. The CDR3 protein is CASSFSEQSEAFF. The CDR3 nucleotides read TGTGCCAGCAGTTTTTCGGAGCAGTCTGAAGCTTTCTTT.

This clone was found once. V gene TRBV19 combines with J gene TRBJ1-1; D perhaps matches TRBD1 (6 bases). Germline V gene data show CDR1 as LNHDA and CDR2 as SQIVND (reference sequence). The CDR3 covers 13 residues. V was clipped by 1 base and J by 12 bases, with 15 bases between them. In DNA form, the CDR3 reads TGTGCCAGTAGTATAGGCACGGGACAAAAATCTTTCTTT. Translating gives CASSIGTGQKSFF. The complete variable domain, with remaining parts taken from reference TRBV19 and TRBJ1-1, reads DGGITQSPKYLFRKEGQNVTLSCEQNLNHDAMYWYRQDPGQGLRLIYYSQIVNDFQKGDIAEGYSVSREKKESFPLTVTSAQKNPTAFYLCASSIGTGQKSFFGQGTRLTVV.

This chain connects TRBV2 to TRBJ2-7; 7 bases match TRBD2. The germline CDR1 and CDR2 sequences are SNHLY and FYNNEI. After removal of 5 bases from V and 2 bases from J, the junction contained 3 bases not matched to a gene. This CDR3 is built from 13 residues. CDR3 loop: CASSRTRAYEQYF. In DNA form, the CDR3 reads TGTGCCAGCAGTCGGACTAGAGCCTACGAGCAGTACTTC. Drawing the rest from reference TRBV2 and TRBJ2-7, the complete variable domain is EPEVTQTPSHQVTQMGQEVILRCVPISNHLYFYWYRQILGQKVEFLVSFYNNEISEKSEIFDDQFSVERPDGSNFTLKIRSTKLEDSAMYFCASSRTRAYEQYFGPGTRLTVT.

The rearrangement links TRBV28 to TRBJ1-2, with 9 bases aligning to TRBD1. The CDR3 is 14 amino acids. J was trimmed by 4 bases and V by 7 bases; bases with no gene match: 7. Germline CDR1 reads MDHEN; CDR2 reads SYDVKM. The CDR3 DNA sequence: TGTGCCAGCACCGAACAGGGGGCTTCCTATGGCTACACCTTC. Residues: CASTEQGASYGYTF.

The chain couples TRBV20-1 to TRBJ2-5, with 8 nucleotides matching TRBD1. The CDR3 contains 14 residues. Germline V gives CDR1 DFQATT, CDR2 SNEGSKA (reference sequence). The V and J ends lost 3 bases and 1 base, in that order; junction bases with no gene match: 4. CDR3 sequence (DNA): TGCAGTGCTAGTCTGGACAGGGCCCAAGAGACCCAGTACTTC. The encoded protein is CSASLDRAQETQYF.

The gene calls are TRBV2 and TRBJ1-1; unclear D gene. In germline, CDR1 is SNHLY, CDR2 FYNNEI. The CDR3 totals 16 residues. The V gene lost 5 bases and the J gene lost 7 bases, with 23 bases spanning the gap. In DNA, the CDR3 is TGTGCCAGCAGTTTGGTTGGGCTTAGCGCTCCGGGTGAAGCTTTCTTT. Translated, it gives CASSLVGLSAPGEAFF.

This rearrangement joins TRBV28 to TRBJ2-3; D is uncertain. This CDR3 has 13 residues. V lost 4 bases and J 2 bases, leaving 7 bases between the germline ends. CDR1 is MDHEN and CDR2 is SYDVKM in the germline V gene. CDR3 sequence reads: CASSSQLTDTQYF. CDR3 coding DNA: TGTGCCAGCAGTTCCCAACTCACAGATACGCAGTATTTT.

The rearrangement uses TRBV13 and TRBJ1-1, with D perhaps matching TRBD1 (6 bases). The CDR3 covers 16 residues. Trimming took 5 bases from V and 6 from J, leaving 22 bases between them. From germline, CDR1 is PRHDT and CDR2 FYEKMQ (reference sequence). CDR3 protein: CASSTGQPSKRAEAFF. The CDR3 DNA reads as TGTGCCAGCAGCACTGGACAGCCGTCTAAAAGGGCTGAAGCTTTCTTT.